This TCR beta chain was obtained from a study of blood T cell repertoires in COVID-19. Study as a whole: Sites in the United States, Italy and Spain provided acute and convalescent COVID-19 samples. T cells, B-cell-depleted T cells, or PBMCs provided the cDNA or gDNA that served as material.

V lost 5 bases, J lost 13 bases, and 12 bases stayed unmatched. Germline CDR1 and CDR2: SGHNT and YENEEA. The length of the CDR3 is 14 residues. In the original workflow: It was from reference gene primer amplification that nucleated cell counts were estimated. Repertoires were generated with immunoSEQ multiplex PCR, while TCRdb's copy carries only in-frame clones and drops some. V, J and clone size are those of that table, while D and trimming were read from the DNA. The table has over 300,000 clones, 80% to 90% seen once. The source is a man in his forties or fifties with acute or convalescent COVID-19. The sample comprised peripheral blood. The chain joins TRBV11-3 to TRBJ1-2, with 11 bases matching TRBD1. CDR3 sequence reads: CASSPRTGGLPPTF. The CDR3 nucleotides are TGTGCCAGCAGCCCTAGGACAGGGGGCCTTCCCCCCACCTTC. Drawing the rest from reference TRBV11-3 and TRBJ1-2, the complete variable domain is EAGVVQSPRYKIIEKKQPVAFWCNPISGHNTLYWYLQNLGQGPELLIRYENEEAVDDSQLPKDRFSAERLKGVDSTLKIQPAELGDSAVYLCASSPRTGGLPPTFGSGTRLTVV.